This T cell receptor beta chain came from a study of cytomegalovirus exposure and HLA in healthy donors. Study results and limitations: The authors later linked a missense DCLRE1C variant to TCR beta V- and J-gene trimming. Donor immune exposure was known only as CMV serostatus.

V lost 6 bases and J lost 5, with 14 bases in between. The CDR3 covers 15 residues. Per germline, CDR1 ENHRY and CDR2 SYGVKD. A remark on this clone: Its antigen is not identified.

Primers: 60 Vbeta forward and 13 Jbeta reverse. Here immunoSEQ multiplex PCR was the method, and the copy in TCRdb shows in-frame clones only, minus some. The sample lists about 160,000 clones; around three quarters were seen once. The sequencing sample was made of PBMCs. This TCR was sampled from a woman in her thirties or forties in good health and CMV-seronegative. V is TRBV10-3 and J is TRBJ1-6; D might be TRBD1 (5 bases). The DNA for the CDR3 is TGTGCCATCAGGGTCGGCCAGGGCGATAATTCACCCCTCCACTTT. This translates into CAIRVGQGDNSPLHF.